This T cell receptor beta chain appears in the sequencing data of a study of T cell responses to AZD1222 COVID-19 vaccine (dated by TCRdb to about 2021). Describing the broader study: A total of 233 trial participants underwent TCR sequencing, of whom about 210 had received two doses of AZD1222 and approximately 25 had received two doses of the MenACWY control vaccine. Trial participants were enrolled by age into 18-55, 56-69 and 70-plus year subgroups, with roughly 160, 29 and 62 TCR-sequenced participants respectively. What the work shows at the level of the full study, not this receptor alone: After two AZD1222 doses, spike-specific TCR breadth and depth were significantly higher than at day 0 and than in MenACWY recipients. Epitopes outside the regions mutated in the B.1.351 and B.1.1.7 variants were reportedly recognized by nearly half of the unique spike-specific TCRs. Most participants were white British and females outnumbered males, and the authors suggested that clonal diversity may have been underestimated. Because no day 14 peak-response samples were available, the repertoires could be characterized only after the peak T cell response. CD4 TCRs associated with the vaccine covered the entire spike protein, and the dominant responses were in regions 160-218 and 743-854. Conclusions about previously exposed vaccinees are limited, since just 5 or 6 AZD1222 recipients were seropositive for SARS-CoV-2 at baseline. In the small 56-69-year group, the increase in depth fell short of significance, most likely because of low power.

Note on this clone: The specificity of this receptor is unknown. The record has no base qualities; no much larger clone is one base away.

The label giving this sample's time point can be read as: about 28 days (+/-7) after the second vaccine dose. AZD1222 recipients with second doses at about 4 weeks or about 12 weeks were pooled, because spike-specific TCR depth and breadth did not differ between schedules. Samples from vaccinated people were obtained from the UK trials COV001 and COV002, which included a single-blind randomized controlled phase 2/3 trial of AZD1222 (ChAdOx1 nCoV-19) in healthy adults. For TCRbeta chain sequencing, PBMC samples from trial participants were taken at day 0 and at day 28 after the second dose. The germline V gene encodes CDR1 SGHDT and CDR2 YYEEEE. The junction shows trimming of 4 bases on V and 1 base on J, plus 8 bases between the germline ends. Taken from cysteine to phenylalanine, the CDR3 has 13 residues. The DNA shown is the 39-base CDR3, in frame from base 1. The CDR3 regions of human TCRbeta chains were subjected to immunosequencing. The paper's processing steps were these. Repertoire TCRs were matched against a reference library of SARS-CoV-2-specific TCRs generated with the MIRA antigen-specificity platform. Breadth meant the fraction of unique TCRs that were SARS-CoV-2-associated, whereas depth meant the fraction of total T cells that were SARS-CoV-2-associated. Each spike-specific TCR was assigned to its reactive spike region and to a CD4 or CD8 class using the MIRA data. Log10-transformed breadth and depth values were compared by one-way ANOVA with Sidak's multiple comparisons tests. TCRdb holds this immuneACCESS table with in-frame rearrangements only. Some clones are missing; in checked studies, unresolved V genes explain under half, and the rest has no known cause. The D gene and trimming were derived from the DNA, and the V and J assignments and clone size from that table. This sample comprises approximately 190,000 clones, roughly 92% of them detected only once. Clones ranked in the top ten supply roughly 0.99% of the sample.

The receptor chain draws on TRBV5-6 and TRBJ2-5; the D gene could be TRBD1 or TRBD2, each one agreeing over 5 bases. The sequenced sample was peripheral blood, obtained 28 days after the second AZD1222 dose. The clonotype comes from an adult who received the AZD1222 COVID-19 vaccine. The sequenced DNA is TGTGCCAGCAGCCCGGGACGCCAAGAGACCCAGTACTTC. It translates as CASSPGRQETQYF. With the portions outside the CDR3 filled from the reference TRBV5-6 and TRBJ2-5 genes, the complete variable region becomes DAGVTQSPTHLIKTRGQQVTLRCSPKSGHDTVSWYQQALGQGPQFIFQYYEEEERQRGNFPDRFSGHQFPNYSSELNVNALLLGDSALYLCASSPGRQETQYFGPGTRLLVL.